These T cell receptor beta chains were read from a single sample in a study of T cell responses to AZD1222 COVID-19 vaccine. Only in-frame clones appear in the TCRdb table, and some are missing; sequencing was by immunoSEQ multiplex PCR. The profile shows about 84,000 clones, roughly 85% of them singletons. The sequenced sample was peripheral blood, obtained on day 0 of AZD1222 vaccination. Receptor source: an adult in good health. The CDR3 runs from the conserved cysteine through the conserved F or W. The D gene is left open where the match is weak. Part of the rows lack a size; the others show once, few, many or a class for expanded clones.

>NA|TRBJ2-1|NA|TRBV5-1
TGCGCCAGCAGCTTGGGGGCAGCCTACAATGAGCAGTTCTTC
CASSLGAAYNEQFF
>NA|TRBJ1-1|once|TRBV2
TGTGCCAGCAGTGAACAGTCGAACACTGAAGCTTTCTTT
CASSEQSNTEAFF
>TRBD1|TRBJ1-2|NA|TRBV7-2
TGTGCCAGCAGCTTAACCTGGACAGGGGCCGGCTACACCTTC
CASSLTWTGAGYTF
>TRBD1|TRBJ1-2|NA|TRBV7-9
TGTGCCAGCAGCACCCGCAGGGGGCTTGGCTACACCTTC
CASSTRRGLGYTF
>NA|TRBJ1-5|NA|TRBV10-3
TGTGCCATCAGTGAGGCGGGGGATGGCAATCAGCCCCAGCATTTT
CAISEAGDGNQPQHF
>NA|TRBJ1-2|NA|TRBV7-3
TGTGCCAGCAGCTTAGGGGTCCAGGCAGGAACTAACTATGGCTACACCTTC
CASSLGVQAGTNYGYTF
>TRBD2|TRBJ2-3|NA|TRBV4-2
TGTGCCAGCAGCCATTTTTCTGGGGGACTAACCCCAGATACGCAGTATTTT
CASSHFSGGLTPDTQYF
>NA|TRBJ2-7|NA|TRBV7-2
TGTGCCAGCAGCTTCCGGGAGTCCTACGAGCAGTACTTC
CASSFRESYEQYF
>TRBD1|TRBJ1-4|NA|TRBV7-9
TGTGCCAGCAGCTTAGCGGGGACAGGGGGAATTGGGAATGAAAAACTGTTTTTT
CASSLAGTGGIGNEKLFF
>NA|TRBJ1-1|NA|TRBV10-1
TGCGCCAGCAGTGAGTCGTTGAACACTGAAGCTTTCTTT
CASSESLNTEAFF
>TRBD1|TRBJ2-1|NA|TRBV18
TGTGCCAGCTCACCACTTCAGGCAGGGGGCTCCTACAATGAGCAGTTCTTC
CASSPLQAGGSYNEQFF
>TRBD2|TRBJ2-1|NA|TRBV30
TGTGCCTGGACCCTATGGACTAGCGATGAGCAGTTCTTC
CAWTLWTSDEQFF
>TRBD2|TRBJ2-5|NA|TRBV4-2
TGTGCCACGGCTGGGGGACTAGCGGGATGGGAGACCCAGTACTTC
CATAGGLAGWETQYF
>NA|TRBJ1-4|NA|TRBV18
TGTGCCAGCTCACCACAAGCAGGGAAGACAGAAAAACTGTTTTTT
CASSPQAGKTEKLFF
>NA|TRBJ2-5|NA|TRBV19
TGTGCCAGTCGGCAACAAGAGACCCAGTACTTC
CASRQQETQYF
>TRBD1|TRBJ1-2|NA|TRBV6-5
TGTGCCAGCAGACAGGGGGCTCTCTATGGCTACACCTTC
CASRQGALYGYTF
>NA|TRBJ1-1|NA|TRBV12-5
TGTGCTAGTGGTTTGGTAGGAGCTGAAGCTTTCTTT
CASGLVGAEAFF
>NA|TRBJ1-5|NA|TRBV20-1
TGCAGTGCTATTGAGGGAAATCAGCCCCAGCATTTT
CSAIEGNQPQHF
>NA|TRBJ2-7|NA|TRBV6-2/TRBV6-3
TGTGCCAGCAGTCAGGGTGGCGAGCAGTACTTC
CASSQGGEQYF
>NA|TRBJ1-4|NA|TRBV18
TGTGCCAGCTCACCCTTGGCGGGCGAGACTGAAAAACTGTTTTTT
CASSPLAGETEKLFF
>TRBD1|TRBJ1-5|NA|TRBV9
TGTGCCAGCAGCGCAGGGACAGGGGACTCGGGACAGCCCCAGCATTTT
CASSAGTGDSGQPQHF
>TRBD1|TRBJ1-1|NA|TRBV6-5
TGTGCCACCTCAGACAGGGGCTTATCTGAAGCTTTCTTT
CATSDRGLSEAFF
>TRBD2|TRBJ2-7|NA|TRBV19
TGTGCCAGTAGTAGGACTAGTGACTACGAGCAGTACTTC
CASSRTSDYEQYF
>NA|TRBJ2-2|NA|TRBV2
TGTGCCAGCAGTGAACGGGGGTCCCCCGGGGAGCTGTTTTTT
CASSERGSPGELFF
>NA|TRBJ1-5|NA|TRBV19
TGTGCCAGTAGTACAGGGGTCCGCCAGCCCCAGCATTTT
CASSTGVRQPQHF
>TRBD1|TRBJ1-1|NA|TRBV10-3
TGTGCCATCAGTGAGGGACAGGGGGCGTTATTGGCTGAAGCTTTCTTT
CAISEGQGALLAEAFF
>TRBD1|TRBJ2-5|NA|TRBV29-1
TGCAGCGTGGGGACAGCCGCGCAAGAGACCCAGTACTTC
CSVGTAAQETQYF
>TRBD2|TRBJ2-5|NA|TRBV4-2
TGTGCCAGCAGCCAAGTTAGCGGGAGGTCCCAAGAGACCCAGTACTTC
CASSQVSGRSQETQYF
>NA|TRBJ1-5|NA|TRBV2
TGTGCCAGCAGCCGACTGAACAGCAATCAGCCCCAGCATTTT
CASSRLNSNQPQHF
>NA|TRBJ2-1|once|TRBV7-2
TGTGCCAGCAGCTTAGAATGGGTCCCCGGAGCTGAGAGGGGGAGAGTCTTC
CASSLEWVPGAERGRVF
>NA|TRBJ2-7|NA|TRBV23-1
TGCGCCAGCAGCGACCTGACAGAGACCTACGAGCAGTACTTC
CASSDLTETYEQYF
>TRBD1|TRBJ1-6|few|TRBV7-2
TGTGCCAGCAGGCAGAAGGACAGGGGGCGGAATTCACCCCTCCACTTT
CASRQKDRGRNSPLHF
>TRBD2|TRBJ2-5|NA|TRBV20-1
TGCAGTGCTAGTGGACTAGCGGGACCTGGCGGAGAGACCCAGTACTTC
CSASGLAGPGGETQYF
>TRBD2|TRBJ2-3|NA|TRBV7-3
TGTGCCAGCAGCTTAATCCGAGGGAGGGGCGTCACAGATACGCAGTATTTT
CASSLIRGRGVTDTQYF
>NA|TRBJ1-1|NA|TRBV29-1
TGCAGCGTTGAAGTCCAGGGAGAAGCTTTCTTT
CSVEVQGEAFF
>NA|TRBJ1-4|NA|TRBV18
TGTGCCAGCTCACCAAGCGGTTACAGAGAAAAACTGTTTTTT
CASSPSGYREKLFF
>NA|TRBJ1-2|few|TRBV29-1
TGCAGCGTTGAAGCTGAGAACTATGGCTACACCTTC
CSVEAENYGYTF
>TRBD1|TRBJ2-7|NA|TRBV20-1
TGCAGTGCTAGTTCTGGACAGGGTAATTCCTACGAGCAGTACTTC
CSASSGQGNSYEQYF
>NA|TRBJ1-2|NA|TRBV2
TGTGCCAGCAGTGAGGGCAGCCTAAACTATGGCTACACCTTC
CASSEGSLNYGYTF
>TRBD1|TRBJ1-6|NA|TRBV27
TGTGCCAGCAGCCGACAGGGCGGCAATTCACCCCTCCACTTT
CASSRQGGNSPLHF
>NA|TRBJ1-1|NA|TRBV10-3
TGTGCCACCTGGCACAGGGAGGGGAACACTGAAGCTTTCTTT
CATWHREGNTEAFF
>TRBD1|TRBJ1-3|NA|TRBV5-4
TGTGCCAGCAGCAGGGACAGTTACTCTGGAAACACCATATATTTT
CASSRDSYSGNTIYF
>NA|TRBJ2-3|NA|TRBV28
TGTGCCAGCAGTCCCAGGGGACTACCTTCTACAGATACGCAGTATTTT
CASSPRGLPSTDTQYF
>NA|TRBJ2-2|NA|TRBV27
TGTGCCAGCACCTCCATAAACACCGGGGAGCTGTTTTTT
CASTSINTGELFF
>NA|TRBJ1-3|NA|TRBV6-5
TGTGCCAGCAGAAGGGACACCTCTGGAAACACCATATATTTT
CASRRDTSGNTIYF